Each of the 20 T cell receptor beta chains below was sequenced from the same sample in a study of post-analysis software for immune sequencing data. The antigens of these receptors remain unknown. Prepared libraries of TCR beta cDNA carried unique molecular identifiers. TCRdb reanalysed the PCR reads using MiXCR and keeps one entry per CDR3 protein. The table shows around 250,000 distinct CDR3 sequences, with 36% occurring only once. Study results and limitations: With TRBV5-6, TRBV5-1 and TRBV20-1 included, about five TRBV segments were more frequent in patients than in controls.

Sequencing was carried out using blood. The receptors shown here come from a girl between 10 and 17 years old with multiple sclerosis.

This clonotype was counted many times. The rearrangement links TRBV27 to TRBJ2-1; D may correspond to TRBD1 or TRBD2 (5 bases each). In germline, CDR1 is MNHEY, CDR2 SMNVEV (reference sequence). The CDR3 covers 16 residues. V lost 3 bases and J 3 bases, leaving 15 bases between the germline ends. This CDR3 reads CASSFGADRGYNEQFF. The CDR3 DNA is TGTGCCAGCAGTTTTGGGGCCGACCGGGGCTACAATGAGCAGTTCTTC.

This clonotype was seen only a few times. V is TRBV6-1 and J is TRBJ2-1; 10 nucleotides match TRBD2. The CDR3 length is 19 residues. From germline, CDR1 is MNHNS and CDR2 SASEGT. V shed 5 bases, J shed 2 bases, and the junction held 15 bases outside the gene matches. In DNA form, the CDR3 reads TGTGCCAGCAGTCCTCTGTGGACTAGCGGAGACAGCCCCTACAATGAGCAGTTCTTC. Amino acid sequence: CASSPLWTSGDSPYNEQFF.

In its sample, this clonotype was seen many times. This chain uses TRBV12-5 with TRBJ2-1, with D perhaps matching TRBD1 (5 bases). Germline CDR1 is LGHNT and CDR2 is FRNRAP. V dropped 1 base and J dropped 5 bases, with 12 bases sitting between them. This CDR3 spans 15 amino acids. This CDR3 is CASGLGGAGHNEQFF. The CDR3 nucleotides read TGTGCTAGTGGTTTGGGTGGGGCAGGGCACAATGAGCAGTTCTTC.

This chain connects TRBV6-6 to TRBJ2-3, with unresolved D. From germline, CDR1 is MNHNY and CDR2 SVGAGI (reference sequence). The V end lost 6 bases, the J end lost 4 bases, and 5 bases lay between the germline ends. The CDR3 runs to 11 residues. In DNA form, the CDR3 reads TGTGCCAGCAGGGTTGCAGATACGCAGTATTTT. Protein product: CASRVADTQYF.

This clonotype was observed at least ten times. The chain uses TRBV14 and TRBJ2-3, with D tentatively TRBD2 (5 bases). Germline CDR1 SGHDN, CDR2 FVKESK. The length of the CDR3 is 17 residues. Between the trimmed V and J ends, which lost 1 base and 0 bases, there was a span of 14 bases. The CDR3: CASSQVGGYGSTDTQYF. DNA for the CDR3: TGTGCCAGCAGCCAAGTTGGCGGGTACGGGAGCACAGATACGCAGTATTTT.

The chain employs TRBV18 and TRBJ2-7, with D possibly being TRBD1 (5 bases). TRBJ2-5 explains the end of the DNA better; the J call may be wrong. Germline CDR1 is KGHSH and CDR2 is LQKENI. The CDR3 totals 14 residues. The CDR3 coding sequence is TGTGCCAGCTCCCAGGGCCTGGGGTCGGAGACCCAGTACTTC. Translated, it gives CASSQGLGSETQYF.

This clonotype was seen a few times. The J gene is TRBJ2-2, the V gene TRBV6-1; tentatively, D is TRBD1 (5 bases). The CDR3 loop spans 15 amino acids. Germline V gives CDR1 MNHNS, CDR2 SASEGT. The V and J ends lost 2 bases and 5 bases respectively, with 12 bases between them. This CDR3 is CASSETGAWTGELFF. Here the CDR3 DNA reads TGTGCCAGCAGTGAAACTGGGGCATGGACCGGGGAGCTGTTTTTT.

This clonotype appeared many times. The CDR3 loop reads CASCRPGQCYNEQFF. In DNA form, the CDR3 reads TGTGCCAGCTGCCGACCGGGACAGTGTTACAATGAGCAGTTCTTC. This chain connects TRBV6-5 to TRBJ2-1; 7 positions agree with TRBD1. Germline CDR1 reads MNHEY; CDR2 reads SVGAGI. The CDR3 totals 15 residues. The junction had 11 bases not matched to a gene; V was cut back by 8 bases and J by 4 bases.

In its sample, this clonotype was seen many times. The chain carries TRBV11-3 and TRBJ2-5; D possibly matches TRBD1 or TRBD2 (5 bases each). The V and J ends lost 5 bases and 2 bases respectively, with 18 bases between them. The germline CDR1 and CDR2 sequences are SGHNT and YENEEA. The CDR3 consists of 16 residues. CDR3 coding DNA: TGTGCCAGCAGCGCCCGAGGCGGGCAGGGTCAAGAGACCCAGTACTTC. Amino acids: CASSARGGQGQETQYF.

To note about this clonotype: A much larger clone differs by one base, so this may be a read error. J is TRBJ2-1 and V is TRBV6-1, with a weak D call TRBD2 (6 bases). The J call could be wrong; TRBJ2-7 is a better fit for the DNA end. Germline assignment: CDR1 MNHNS and CDR2 SASEGT. This CDR3 is built from 15 residues. The CDR3 sequence: CASRYPGEEYNEQYF. The CDR3 DNA reads as TGTGCCAGCAGGTACCCGGGAGAAGAGTACAATGAGCAGTACTTC.

In its sample, this clonotype was seen many times. The chain is built from TRBV20-1 and TRBJ2-3; D perhaps matches TRBD2 (5 bases). Germline V lookup: CDR1 DFQATT, CDR2 SNEGSKA (reference sequence). V lost 5 bases and J 2 bases, leaving 11 bases between the germline ends. The length of the CDR3 is 13 residues. The CDR3 bases are TGCAGTGCTGCGGACTGGCCCACAGATACGCAGTATTTT. Translating gives CSAADWPTDTQYF.

This clonotype was counted many times. This chain uses TRBV10-3 with TRBJ2-4, with 9 bases aligning to TRBD1. CDR3 length: 16 residues. Germline-derived CDR1 and CDR2 are ENHRY and SYGVKD. V trimming: 3 bases; J trimming: 2 bases; junction bases outside the gene matches: 5. The CDR3 coding sequence is TGTGCCATCAGTGACGGGACAGGGAAGACCAAAAACATTCAGTACTTC. As protein: CAISDGTGKTKNIQYF.

This clonotype appeared a few times. The gene calls are TRBV7-6 and TRBJ2-2, with TRBD2 matching over 7 bases. The CDR3 spans 16 residues. CDR1 SGHVS and CDR2 FNYEAQ come from the germline V gene. V gave up 5 bases and J gave up 1 base; unmatched junction bases: 7. This chain's CDR3 is CASSPGPSGNTGELFF. The CDR3 DNA sequence: TGTGCCAGCAGCCCGGGGCCTAGCGGGAACACCGGGGAGCTGTTTTTT.

The V gene is TRBV10-3, the J gene TRBJ1-2; D not certain. The V end was cut by 0 bases, the J end by 8 bases, with 13 bases between. The CDR3 length is 14 residues. Germline CDR1 is ENHRY and CDR2 is SYGVKD. CDR3 amino acids: CAISESPGLGGYTF. The CDR3 region has the DNA TGTGCCATCAGTGAGTCGCCGGGTCTCGGCGGCTACACCTTC.

The rearrangement uses TRBV18 and TRBJ1-1; D gene uncertain. V lost 0 bases and J 4 bases, leaving 9 bases between the germline ends. This CDR3 spans 14 amino acids. The germline gives CDR1 KGHSH, CDR2 LQKENI. CDR3 region: CASSPPAGSTEAFF. DNA of the CDR3: TGTGCCAGCTCACCACCGGCGGGTTCCACTGAAGCTTTCTTT.

There are many counts of this clonotype. CDR3 sequence (DNA): TGTGCCAGCAGTGAATGGCGGAACTATGGCTACACCTTC. This sequence encodes CASSEWRNYGYTF. The chain is built from TRBV6-1 and TRBJ1-2; D gene unclear. Trimming shortened V by 2 bases and J by 2 bases, and 6 bases separated the two germline ends. CDR1 is MNHNS, CDR2 SASEGT, per germline. The CDR3 length is 13 residues.

This chain connects TRBV7-9 to TRBJ1-3; D gene uncertain. Germline-derived CDR1 and CDR2 are SEHNR and FQNEAQ (reference sequence). The CDR3 contains 18 residues. Trimming shortened V by 8 bases and J by 2 bases, and 25 bases separated the two germline ends. The CDR3 is CASVPGSGPGVTGNTIYF. In nucleotides, the CDR3 is TGTGCCAGCGTACCTGGATCGGGCCCCGGAGTGACTGGAAACACCATATATTTT.

This clonotype has a count of ten or more. The V and J genes are TRBV2 and TRBJ2-7; a weak D match, TRBD1 (5 bases). This CDR3 is built from 14 residues. V dropped 11 bases and J dropped 5 bases, with 22 bases sitting between them. CDR1 and CDR2 (germline): SNHLY, FYNNEI. Here the CDR3 reads CASTWQGPLNEQYF. CDR3 in DNA: TGTGCCTCTACGTGGCAGGGCCCTCTTAACGAGCAGTACTTC.

There are a few counts of this clonotype. The rearrangement links TRBV29-1 to TRBJ1-1; 9 bases fit TRBD1. The length of the CDR3 is 13 residues. With V trimmed by 8 bases and J by 0 bases, 4 bases remained unmatched. CDR1 is SQVTM and CDR2 is ANQGSEA in the germline V gene. This chain's CDR3 is CSSRQGVNTEAFF. The CDR3 nucleotides are TGCAGCAGTCGACAGGGGGTGAACACTGAAGCTTTCTTT.

This clonotype was seen a single time. The CDR3 region has the DNA TGTGCCAGCAGTGAGGTGATAGCGGGAGGCGGGGAGCTGTTTTTT. Its protein product is CASSEVIAGGGELFF. The chain employs TRBV2 and TRBJ2-2; 10 nucleotides align to TRBD2. Germline V lookup: CDR1 SNHLY, CDR2 FYNNEI. This CDR3 is built from 15 residues. J lost 7 bases, V lost 3 bases, and 5 bases had no gene match.